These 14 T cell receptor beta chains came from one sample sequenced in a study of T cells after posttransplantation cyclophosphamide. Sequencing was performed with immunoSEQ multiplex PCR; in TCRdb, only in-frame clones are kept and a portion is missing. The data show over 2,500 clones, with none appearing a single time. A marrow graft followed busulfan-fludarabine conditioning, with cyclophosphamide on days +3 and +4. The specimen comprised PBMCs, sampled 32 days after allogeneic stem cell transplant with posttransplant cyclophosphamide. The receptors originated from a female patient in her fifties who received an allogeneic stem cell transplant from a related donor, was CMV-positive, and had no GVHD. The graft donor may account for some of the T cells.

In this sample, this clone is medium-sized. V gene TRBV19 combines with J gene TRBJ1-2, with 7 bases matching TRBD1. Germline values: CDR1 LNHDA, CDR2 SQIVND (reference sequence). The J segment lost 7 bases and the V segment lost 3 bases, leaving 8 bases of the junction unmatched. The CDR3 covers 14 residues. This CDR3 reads CASSMDRGLGGYTF. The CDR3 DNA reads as TGTGCCAGTAGTATGGATAGGGGGCTCGGTGGCTACACCTTC.

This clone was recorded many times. The CDR3 DNA sequence: TGCGCCAGCGGATTGGAGAGGTACGAGCAGTACTTC. Translating gives CASGLERYEQYF. The rearrangement links TRBV5-1 to TRBJ2-7; unclear D gene. The CDR3 totals 12 residues. Trimming pared 7 bases from V and 4 bases from J, leaving 12 bases between. The germline CDR1 and CDR2 sequences are SGHRS and YFSETQ. Full variable domain (outside the CDR3, taken from reference TRBV5-1 and TRBJ2-7): KAGVTQTPRYLIKTRGQQVTLSCSPISGHRSVSWYQQTPGQGLQFLFEYFSETQRNKGNFPGRFSGRQFSNSRSEMNVSTLELGDSALYLCASGLERYEQYFGPGTRLTVT.

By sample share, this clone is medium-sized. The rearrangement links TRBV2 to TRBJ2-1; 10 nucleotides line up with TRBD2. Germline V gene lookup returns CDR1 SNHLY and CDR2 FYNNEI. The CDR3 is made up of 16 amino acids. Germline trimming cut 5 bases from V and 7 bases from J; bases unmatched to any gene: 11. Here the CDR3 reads CASSFTRAGGRNEQFF. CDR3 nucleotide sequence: TGTGCCAGCAGTTTTACGAGAGCGGGAGGGCGGAATGAGCAGTTCTTC.

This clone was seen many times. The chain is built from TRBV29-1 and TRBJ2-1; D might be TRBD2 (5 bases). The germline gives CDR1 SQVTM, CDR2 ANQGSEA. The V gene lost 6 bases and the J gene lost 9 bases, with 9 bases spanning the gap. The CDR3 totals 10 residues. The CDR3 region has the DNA TGCAGCGTCCAGACTATTGAGCAGTTCTTC. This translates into CSVQTIEQFF.

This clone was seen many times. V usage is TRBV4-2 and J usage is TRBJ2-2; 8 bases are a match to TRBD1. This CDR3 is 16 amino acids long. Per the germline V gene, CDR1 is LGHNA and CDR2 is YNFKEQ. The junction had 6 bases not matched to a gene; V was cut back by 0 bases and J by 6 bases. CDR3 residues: CASSQEPGGFAGELFF. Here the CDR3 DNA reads TGTGCCAGCAGCCAAGAGCCAGGGGGCTTCGCCGGGGAGCTGTTTTTT.

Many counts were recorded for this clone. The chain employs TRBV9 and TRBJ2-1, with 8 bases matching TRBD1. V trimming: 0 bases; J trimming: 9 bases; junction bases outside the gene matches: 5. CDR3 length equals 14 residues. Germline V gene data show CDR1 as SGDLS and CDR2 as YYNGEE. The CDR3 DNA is TGTGCCAGCAGCGTAGTTCCAGGGGGCATTGAGCAGTTCTTC. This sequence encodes CASSVVPGGIEQFF.

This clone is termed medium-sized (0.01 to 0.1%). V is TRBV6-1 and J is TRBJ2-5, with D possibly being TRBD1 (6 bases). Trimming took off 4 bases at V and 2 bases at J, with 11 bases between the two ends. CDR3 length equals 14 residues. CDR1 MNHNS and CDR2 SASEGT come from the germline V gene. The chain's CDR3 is CASSAQGLQETQYF. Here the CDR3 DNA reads TGTGCCAGCAGTGCCCAGGGGTTGCAAGAGACCCAGTACTTC.

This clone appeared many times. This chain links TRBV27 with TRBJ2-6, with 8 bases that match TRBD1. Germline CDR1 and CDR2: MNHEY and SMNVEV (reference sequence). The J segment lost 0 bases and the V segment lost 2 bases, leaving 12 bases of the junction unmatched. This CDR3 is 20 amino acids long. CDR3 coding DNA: TGTGCCAGCAGTTTAAGTACGCGGGACAGGATTGCCTCTGGGGCCAACGTCCTGACTTTC. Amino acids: CASSLSTRDRIASGANVLTF.

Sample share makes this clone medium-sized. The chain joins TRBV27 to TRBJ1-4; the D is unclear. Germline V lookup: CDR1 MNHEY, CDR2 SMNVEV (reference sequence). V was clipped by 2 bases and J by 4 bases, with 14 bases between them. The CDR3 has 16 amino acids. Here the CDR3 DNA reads TGTGCCAGCAGTTTAGGCCCCGCGGGTGATAATGAAAAACTGTTTTTT. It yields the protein CASSLGPAGDNEKLFF.

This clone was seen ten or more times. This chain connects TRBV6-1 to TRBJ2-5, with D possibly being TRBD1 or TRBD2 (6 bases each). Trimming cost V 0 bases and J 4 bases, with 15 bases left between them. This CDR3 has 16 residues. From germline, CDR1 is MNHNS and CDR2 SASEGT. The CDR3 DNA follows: TGTGCCAGCAGTGAAGCGATAGGAGGGGGAGGAGAGACCCAGTACTTC. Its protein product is CASSEAIGGGGETQYF.

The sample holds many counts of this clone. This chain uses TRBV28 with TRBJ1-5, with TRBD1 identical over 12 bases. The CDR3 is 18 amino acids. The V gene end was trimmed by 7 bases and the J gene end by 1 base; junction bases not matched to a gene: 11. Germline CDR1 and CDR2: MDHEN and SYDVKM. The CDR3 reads CASTEEGTGGRSNQPQHF. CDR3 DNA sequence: TGTGCCAGCACCGAGGAAGGGACAGGGGGCAGGAGCAATCAGCCCCAGCATTTT.

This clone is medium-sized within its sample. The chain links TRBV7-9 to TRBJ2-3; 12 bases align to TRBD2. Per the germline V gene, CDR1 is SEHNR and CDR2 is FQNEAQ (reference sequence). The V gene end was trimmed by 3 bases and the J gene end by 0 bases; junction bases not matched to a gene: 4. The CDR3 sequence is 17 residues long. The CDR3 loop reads CASSLLAGGWSTDTQYF. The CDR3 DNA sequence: TGTGCCAGCAGCTTGCTAGCGGGAGGGTGGAGCACAGATACGCAGTATTTT.

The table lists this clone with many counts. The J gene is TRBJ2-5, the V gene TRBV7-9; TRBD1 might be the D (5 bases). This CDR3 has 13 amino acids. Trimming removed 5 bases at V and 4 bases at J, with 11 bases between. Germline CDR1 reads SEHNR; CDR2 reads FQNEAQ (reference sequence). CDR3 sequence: CASSPGNRETQYF. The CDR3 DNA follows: TGTGCCAGCAGCCCAGGGAATAGAGAGACCCAGTACTTC.

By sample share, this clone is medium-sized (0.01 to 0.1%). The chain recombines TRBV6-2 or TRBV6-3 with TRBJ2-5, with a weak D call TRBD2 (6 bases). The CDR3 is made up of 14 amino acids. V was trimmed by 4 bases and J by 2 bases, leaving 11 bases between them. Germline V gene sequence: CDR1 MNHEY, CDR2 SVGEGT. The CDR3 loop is CASSFGGVQETQYF. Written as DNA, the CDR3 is TGTGCCAGCAGTTTCGGGGGAGTACAAGAGACCCAGTACTTC.